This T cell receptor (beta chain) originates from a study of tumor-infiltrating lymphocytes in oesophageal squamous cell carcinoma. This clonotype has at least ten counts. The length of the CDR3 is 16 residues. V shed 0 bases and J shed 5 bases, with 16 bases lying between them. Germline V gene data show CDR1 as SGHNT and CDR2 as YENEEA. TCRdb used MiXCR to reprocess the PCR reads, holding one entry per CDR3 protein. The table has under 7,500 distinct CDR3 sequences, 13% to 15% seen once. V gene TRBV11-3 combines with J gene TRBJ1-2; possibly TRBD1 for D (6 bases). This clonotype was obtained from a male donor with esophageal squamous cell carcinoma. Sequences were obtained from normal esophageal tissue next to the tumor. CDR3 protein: CASSLDSLQGNYGYTF. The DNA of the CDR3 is TGTGCCAGCAGCTTAGACTCCCTTCAGGGGAATTATGGCTACACCTTC.